Presented here are 4 T cell receptor beta chains from one specimen sequenced in a study of beta chain features in type 1 diabetes. Every isolated RNA sample was fully reverse transcribed, so sequencing captured expressed TCRB transcripts. The protocol was immunoSEQ multiplex PCR, while the TCRdb copy is restricted to in-frame clones and leaves out a portion. The data contain 900,000 or so clones, about a sixth of them seen just once; the ten biggest clones take up 0.02% to 0.025%. The sequencing sample was made of naive CD4+ T cells from blood. These receptors were collected from a woman aged 18-29 years in good health.

About this clone: The same CDR3 arises from other DNA sequences in this sample as well. V is TRBV5-4 and J is TRBJ2-3; D call uncertain. Trimming took off 0 bases at V and 3 bases at J, with 8 bases between the two ends. CDR3 length equals 14 residues. From germline, CDR1 is SGHNT and CDR2 YYREEE (reference sequence). In DNA form, the CDR3 reads TGTGCCAGCAGCTTGGTCGGCCCTACAGATACGCAGTATTTT. This sequence encodes CASSLVGPTDTQYF.

The J gene is TRBJ2-1, the V gene TRBV9; TRBD2 matches 7 bases. Germline trimming cut 0 bases from V and 0 bases from J; bases unmatched to any gene: 6. Per germline, CDR1 SGDLS and CDR2 YYNGEE. CDR3 length: 17 residues. The CDR3, as DNA: TGTGCCAGCAGCGTAGGTCCTAGCGGACTCTCCTACAATGAGCAGTTCTTC. Encoded protein: CASSVGPSGLSYNEQFF.

This clone has only a few counts. The chain recombines TRBV9 with TRBJ2-1; D ambiguous. The CDR3 length is 12 residues. The ends were cut back, 0 bases at V and 8 bases at J, with 6 bases in the middle. From germline, CDR1 is SGDLS and CDR2 YYNGEE. The CDR3 spells CASSVGAYEQFF. For the CDR3, the DNA is TGTGCCAGCAGCGTAGGGGCATATGAGCAGTTCTTC.

This clone was observed a few times. This rearrangement joins TRBV29-1 to TRBJ2-5, with 11 nucleotides matching TRBD2. The J call is in doubt because the DNA end fits TRBJ2-7 better. Germline V lookup: CDR1 SQVTM, CDR2 ANQGSEA. The CDR3 loop spans 16 amino acids. In nucleotides, the CDR3 is TGCAGCGGGGGGAAGAAGGGACTAGCGGATTCCTACGAGCAGTACTTC. Encoded protein: CSGGKKGLADSYEQYF.